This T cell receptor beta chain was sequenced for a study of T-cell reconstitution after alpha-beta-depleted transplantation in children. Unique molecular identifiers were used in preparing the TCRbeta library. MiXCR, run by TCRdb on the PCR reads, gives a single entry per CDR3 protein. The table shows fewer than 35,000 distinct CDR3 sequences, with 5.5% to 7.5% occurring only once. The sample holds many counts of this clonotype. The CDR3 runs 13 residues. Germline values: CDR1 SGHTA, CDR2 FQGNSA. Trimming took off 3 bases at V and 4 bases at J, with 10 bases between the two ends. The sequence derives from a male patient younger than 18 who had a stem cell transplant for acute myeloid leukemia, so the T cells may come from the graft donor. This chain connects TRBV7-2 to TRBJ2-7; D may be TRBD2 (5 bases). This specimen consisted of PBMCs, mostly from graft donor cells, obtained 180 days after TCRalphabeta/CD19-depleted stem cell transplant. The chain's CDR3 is CASSLGGPYEQYF. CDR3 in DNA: TGTGCCAGCAGCTTGGGCGGGCCGTACGAGCAGTACTTC.